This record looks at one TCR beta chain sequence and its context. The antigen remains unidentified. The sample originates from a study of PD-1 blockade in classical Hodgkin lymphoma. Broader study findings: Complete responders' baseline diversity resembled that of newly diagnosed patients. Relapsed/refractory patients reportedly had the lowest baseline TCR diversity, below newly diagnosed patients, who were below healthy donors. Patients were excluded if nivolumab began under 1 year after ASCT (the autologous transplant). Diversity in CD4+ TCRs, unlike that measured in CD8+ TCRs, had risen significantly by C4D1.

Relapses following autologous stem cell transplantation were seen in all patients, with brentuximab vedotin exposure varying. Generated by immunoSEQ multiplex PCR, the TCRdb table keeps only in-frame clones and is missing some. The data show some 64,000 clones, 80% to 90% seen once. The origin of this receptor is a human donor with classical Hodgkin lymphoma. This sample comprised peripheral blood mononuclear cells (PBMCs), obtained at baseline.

The CDR3 DNA reads TGCGCCAGCAGCCAACTACAGGGAGGTCCCGACACCATATATTTT. Translation gives CASSQLQGGPDTIYF. V and J are TRBV4-1 and TRBJ1-3; possibly TRBD1 for D (6 bases). This CDR3 has 15 amino acids. V lost 2 bases and J 8 bases, leaving 16 bases between the germline ends. CDR1 is MGHRA and CDR2 is YSYEKL in the germline V gene.